This T cell receptor (beta chain) appears in the sequencing data of a study of cytomegalovirus exposure and HLA in healthy donors. PCR was performed using 60 Vbeta and 13 Jbeta primers. The repertoire was sequenced with immunoSEQ multiplex PCR; TCRdb's copy has only in-frame clones and lacks some. The sample holds some 150,000 clones, 75% to 80% seen once. Source material: PBMCs. The TCR sequence derives from a man in his forties or fifties in good health and CMV-seropositive.

CDR3 nucleotide sequence: TGTGCCAGCAGCTTGTCGGGGAATCAGCCCCAGCATTTT. Its protein is CASSLSGNQPQHF. This chain joins TRBV7-6 and TRBJ1-5, with D hard to call. V shed 3 bases and J shed 4 bases, with 7 bases lying between them. Germline assignment: CDR1 SGHVS and CDR2 FNYEAQ. The CDR3 extends over 13 amino acids.